The 11 T cell receptor beta chains listed next were all sequenced from one sample in a study of blood T cell repertoires in COVID-19. Generated by immunoSEQ multiplex PCR, the TCRdb table keeps only in-frame clones and is missing some. In the table there are approximately 180,000 clones, 84% of which are singletons. The sample was PBMCs or T cells enriched from blood (not recorded which). The receptors originated from a man aged 50 to 59 who had recovered from COVID-19.

This clone was found once. V and J are TRBV10-3 and TRBJ1-6; D might be TRBD1 (6 bases). The CDR3 length is 15 residues. Trimming removed 3 bases at V and 10 bases at J, with 16 bases between. Per germline, CDR1 ENHRY and CDR2 SYGVKD. CDR3 amino acids: CAISDRGGAGSPLHF. Written as DNA, the CDR3 is TGTGCCATCAGTGACCGTGGGGGGGCTGGATCACCCCTCCACTTT.

The gene calls are TRBV25-1 and TRBJ1-3, with 8 bases aligning to TRBD1. The V gene end was trimmed by 5 bases and the J gene end by 3 bases; junction bases not matched to a gene: 6. The CDR3 sequence is 15 residues long. Germline CDR1 is MGHDK and CDR2 is SYGVNS. The CDR3 protein is CASSQGQGYGNTIYF. The DNA of the CDR3 is TGTGCCAGCAGTCAAGGACAGGGCTATGGAAACACCATATATTTT.

The chain carries TRBV11-3 and TRBJ2-1; 13 bases line up with TRBD2. The CDR3 contains 13 residues. V gave up 5 bases and J gave up 15 bases; unmatched junction bases: 7. The V gene's germline CDR1 is SGHNT and CDR2 YENEEA. CDR3 in DNA: TGTGCCAGCAGCAGACTAGCGGGGGGCCTCGCGTTCTTC. Amino acids: CASSRLAGGLAFF.

J is TRBJ1-3 and V is TRBV18, with TRBD1 as a possible D gene (6 bases). V was pared by 2 bases and J by 4 bases, with 18 bases between. From germline, CDR1 is KGHSH and CDR2 LQKENI. The CDR3 sequence is 17 residues long. The CDR3 DNA reads as TGTGCCAGCTCACCAGGGGGCCGATCAGGCTACGGAAACACCATATATTTT. This encodes CASSPGGRSGYGNTIYF.

The CDR3 nucleotides read TGTGCCAGCTCACGTACGGACAGTTTGAACACTGAAGCTTTCTTT. It translates to CASSRTDSLNTEAFF. The J gene is TRBJ1-1, the V gene TRBV18; possibly TRBD1 for D (6 bases). The V end was cut by 4 bases, the J end by 0 bases, with 12 bases between. The CDR3 contains 15 residues. The germline V gene has CDR1 KGHSH and CDR2 LQKENI.

V usage is TRBV5-6 and J usage is TRBJ2-1; 10 bases match TRBD2. The germline CDR1 and CDR2 sequences are SGHDT and YYEEEE. This CDR3 contains 13 residues. Losses at the gene ends were 3 bases for V and 7 bases for J; bases not matched to a gene: 1. This CDR3 is CASSWGLANEQFF. CDR3 nucleotides: TGTGCCAGCAGCTGGGGACTAGCGAATGAGCAGTTCTTC.

This clone was recorded many times. V and J are TRBV6-5 and TRBJ1-3; 7 nucleotides agree with TRBD1. J was trimmed by 2 bases and V by 5 bases; bases with no gene match: 3. The CDR3 runs to 14 residues. Germline-derived CDR1 and CDR2 are MNHEY and SVGAGI. The CDR3 is CASSMTGTGNTIYF. DNA for the CDR3: TGTGCCAGCAGTATGACAGGGACTGGAAACACCATATATTTT.

The table lists this clone with many counts. V gene TRBV19 combines with J gene TRBJ1-1; TRBD1 is a possible D gene (5 bases). With 3 bases removed from V and 1 base from J, the gap between germline ends came to 12 bases. The CDR3 consists of 15 residues. Germline V gives CDR1 LNHDA, CDR2 SQIVND (reference sequence). The CDR3 loop reads CASSIPAGRNTEAFF. The CDR3 DNA follows: TGTGCCAGTAGTATTCCGGCAGGGCGGAACACTGAAGCTTTCTTT.

This chain links TRBV19 with TRBJ1-6, with TRBD1 matching over 7 bases. This CDR3 is 13 amino acids long. Germline assignment: CDR1 LNHDA and CDR2 SQIVND (reference sequence). Trimming at V came to 8 bases and at J to 7 bases, leaving 5 bases not matched to a gene. The CDR3 nucleotides are TGTGCCAGTCGGGACAGCCGAAATTCACCCCTCCACTTT. This codes for CASRDSRNSPLHF. Combining the CDR3 with reference TRBV19 and TRBJ1-6 gives the whole variable domain DGGITQSPKYLFRKEGQNVTLSCEQNLNHDAMYWYRQDPGQGLRLIYYSQIVNDFQKGDIAEGYSVSREKKESFPLTVTSAQKNPTAFYLCASRDSRNSPLHFGNGTRLTVT.

V gene TRBV6-5 combines with J gene TRBJ2-3; 9 bases line up with TRBD1. Germline CDR1 reads MNHEY; CDR2 reads SVGAGI. V lost 6 bases, J lost 1 base, and 5 bases stayed unmatched. The length of the CDR3 is 15 residues. The CDR3 spells CASSRGQGGTDTQYF. The CDR3 DNA sequence: TGTGCCAGCAGCCGGGGACAGGGAGGCACAGATACGCAGTATTTT.

The chain carries TRBV29-1 and TRBJ2-5, with a possible D match to TRBD1 (5 bases). Per germline, CDR1 SQVTM and CDR2 ANQGSEA. This CDR3 comprises 13 residues. V was trimmed by 8 bases and J by 0 bases, leaving 13 bases between them. The CDR3 DNA sequence: TGCAGCTTCCGCGACAGTAACCAAGAGACCCAGTACTTC. Translated, it gives CSFRDSNQETQYF.